This TCR beta chain came from a study of T cells in Graves' hyperthyroidism and ophthalmopathy. Amplification targeted TCR beta CDR3 regions from RNA transcripts. An initial round of RT-PCR targeting the TCR CDR3 relied on the HTBI primer set. TCRdb recomputed calls from the multiplex PCR reads with MiXCR, one row per CDR3 protein. The data contain under 350,000 distinct CDR3 sequences, 18% of them singletons. J lost 1 base, V lost 1 base, and 9 bases had no gene match. CDR1 SGHVS and CDR2 FNYEAQ come from the germline V gene. This CDR3 region has 18 residues. The chain joins TRBV7-6 to TRBJ2-5, with 10 positions matching TRBD2. This clonotype was obtained from a woman aged 50 to 60 with Graves' hyperthyroidism. Material for sequencing was blood. CDR3 sequence (DNA): TGTGCCAGCAGCTTAGTGCCCCTAGCGGGGGCCCCCCAAGAGACCCAGTACTTC. It yields the protein CASSLVPLAGAPQETQYF.